Each of the 29 T cell receptor beta chains below was sequenced from the same sample in a study of fetal regulatory T cell absence and autoimmunity. The assay was immunoSEQ multiplex PCR, and TCRdb's table has in-frame clones only and misses some. Of 95,000 to 100,000 clones detected, 60% to 80% appear once; the ten largest clones hold roughly 2%. The source material was pancreas tissue. The receptors stem from a male donor with IPEX syndrome.

The rearrangement links TRBV27 to TRBJ2-2; 9 nucleotides match TRBD2. This CDR3 contains 14 residues. The junction had 8 bases not matched to a gene; V was cut back by 8 bases and J by 7 bases. From germline, CDR1 is MNHEY and CDR2 SMNVEV (reference sequence). DNA for the CDR3: TGTGCCAGCCGATGGACTAGCGAGCACGGGGAGCTGTTTTTT. Its protein product is CASRWTSEHGELFF.

The gene calls are TRBV10-1 and TRBJ2-2; possibly TRBD2 for D (6 bases). V was shortened by 6 bases and J by 1 base, with 9 bases between the two germline ends. Per germline, CDR1 WNHNN and CDR2 SYGVQD (reference sequence). This CDR3 has 14 amino acids. The CDR3 loop reads CASSLTRNTGELFF. The CDR3 DNA follows: TGCGCCAGCAGCTTGACTAGGAACACCGGGGAGCTGTTTTTT.

The rearrangement uses TRBV5-6 and TRBJ2-5; 9 nucleotides line up with TRBD1. The V gene end was trimmed by 2 bases and the J gene end by 5 bases; junction bases not matched to a gene: 1. This CDR3 spans 13 amino acids. Germline V gene lookup returns CDR1 SGHDT and CDR2 YYEEEE. The CDR3 is CASSFGTGETQYF. CDR3 in DNA: TGTGCCAGCAGCTTTGGGACAGGGGAGACCCAGTACTTC. Based on the CDR3 plus reference TRBV5-6 and TRBJ2-5, the full variable domain is DAGVTQSPTHLIKTRGQQVTLRCSPKSGHDTVSWYQQALGQGPQFIFQYYEEEERQRGNFPDRFSGHQFPNYSSELNVNALLLGDSALYLCASSFGTGETQYFGPGTRLLVL.

The V gene is TRBV5-5, the J gene TRBJ1-5, with D perhaps TRBD1 (6 bases). The CDR3 contains 14 residues. Germline CDR1 SGHKS, CDR2 YYEKEE (reference sequence). Trimming took 1 base from V and 6 from J, leaving 11 bases between them. CDR3 bases: TGTGCCAGCAGCTTGTGGGGGGCTGGTCAGCCCCAGCATTTT. Residues: CASSLWGAGQPQHF. Full variable domain (outside the CDR3, taken from reference TRBV5-5 and TRBJ1-5): DAGVTQSPTHLIKTRGQQVTLRCSPISGHKSVSWYQQVLGQGPQFIFQYYEKEERGRGNFPDRFSARQFPNYSSELNVNALLLGDSALYLCASSLWGAGQPQHFGDGTRLSIL.

V and J are TRBV4-1 and TRBJ1-2; D call uncertain. The CDR3 spans 15 residues. The V gene lost 0 bases and the J gene lost 8 bases, with 16 bases spanning the gap. From germline, CDR1 is MGHRA and CDR2 YSYEKL. Here the CDR3 reads CASSQDLQSAGGYTF. The CDR3 DNA is TGCGCCAGCAGCCAAGATCTTCAGTCGGCAGGCGGCTACACCTTC.

This clone was counted a single time. The chain recombines TRBV6-1 with TRBJ2-5; unclear D gene. Germline CDR1 reads MNHNS; CDR2 reads SASEGT. Trimming removed 2 bases from V and 5 bases from J, with 6 bases in between. The CDR3 covers 12 residues. CDR3 sequence: CASSETAETQYF. The CDR3 DNA sequence: TGTGCCAGCAGTGAAACGGCGGAGACCCAGTACTTC.

This chain joins TRBV19 and TRBJ2-3; TRBD2 matches 10 bases. The ends lost 5 bases at V and 2 bases at J; junction bases unmatched: 4. The CDR3 totals 15 residues. CDR1 LNHDA and CDR2 SQIVND come from the germline V gene (reference sequence). DNA for the CDR3: TGTGCCAGTAGTTCCGGGACTAGCGACACAGATACGCAGTATTTT. Its translation is CASSSGTSDTDTQYF.

This clone appeared once. This chain uses TRBV4-1 with TRBJ1-2; no clear D. V lost 0 bases and J lost 5, with 10 bases in between. The CDR3 has 14 amino acids. Looked up from germline, CDR1 is MGHRA and CDR2 is YSYEKL. The CDR3 DNA reads TGCGCCAGCAGCCAAGAAGGGAGGATTTATGGCTACACCTTC. Translation gives CASSQEGRIYGYTF.

V gene TRBV12-5 combines with J gene TRBJ2-7; no firm D call. From germline, CDR1 is LGHNT and CDR2 FRNRAP. The CDR3 is 15 amino acids. Trimming took off 5 bases at V and 2 bases at J, with 16 bases between the two ends. The DNA for the CDR3 is TGTGCTAGTGGTAGCCACCCTTTTGGGGCCTACGAGCAGTACTTC. Amino acid sequence: CASGSHPFGAYEQYF.

As for this clone: An end of the junction does not agree with germline; a read error may underlie this. The chain couples TRBV7-7 to TRBJ2-5; 15 bases align to TRBD2. Germline V gene data show CDR1 as SSHAT and CDR2 as FNYEAQ (reference sequence). The CDR3 runs 18 residues. The CDR3 DNA reads as TGTGCTAGCAGTTTACGGACTAGCGGGGGGGGAGTCCAAGAGACCCAGTACTTC. It encodes CASSLRTSGGGVQETQYF.

The chain couples TRBV5-8 to TRBJ1-2; 9 bases map to TRBD1. The V gene end was trimmed by 0 bases and the J gene end by 8 bases; junction bases not matched to a gene: 11. Germline V gives CDR1 SGHTS, CDR2 YDEGEE. The CDR3 spans 16 residues. CDR3 sequence reads: CASSLGWGQGQAGYTF. Here the CDR3 DNA reads TGTGCCAGCAGCTTGGGTTGGGGACAGGGCCAAGCCGGCTACACCTTC.

This clone was seen only a few times. Distinct nucleotide sequences in the sample also encode this CDR3. The chain carries TRBV5-1 and TRBJ2-5, with 8 positions matching TRBD2. V trimming: 4 bases; J trimming: 4 bases; junction bases outside the gene matches: 0. The CDR3 runs to 12 residues. Per the germline V gene, CDR1 is SGHRS and CDR2 is YFSETQ. CDR3 residues: CASSLAGETQYF. The DNA for the CDR3 is TGCGCCAGCAGCCTAGCGGGAGAGACCCAGTACTTC.

The chain couples TRBV5-1 to TRBJ2-3; D unclear. Trimming stripped 0 bases from V and 4 bases from J, with 12 bases between. The CDR3 loop spans 15 amino acids. Germline V gene sequence: CDR1 SGHRS, CDR2 YFSETQ. Here the CDR3 reads CASSLAFWAADTQYF. CDR3 bases: TGCGCCAGCAGCTTGGCTTTTTGGGCGGCAGATACGCAGTATTTT.

This sequence joins TRBV6-5 and TRBJ1-5; D gene uncertain. This CDR3 has 14 residues. The V end lost 6 bases, the J end lost 0 bases, and 9 bases lay between the germline ends. CDR1 is MNHEY and CDR2 is SVGAGI in the germline V gene. The DNA for the CDR3 is TGTGCCAGCAGAACAAGCAATAGCAATCAGCCCCAGCATTTT. Protein product: CASRTSNSNQPQHF.

This clone was found a few times. The rearrangement uses TRBV10-3 and TRBJ2-7; D remains ambiguous. CDR3 length: 11 amino acids. V was pared by 3 bases and J by 4 bases, with 4 bases between. The V gene's germline CDR1 is ENHRY and CDR2 SYGVKD. Here the CDR3 reads CAISDRYEQYF. Written as DNA, the CDR3 is TGTGCCATCAGTGACAGGTACGAGCAGTACTTC.

The table lists this clone with a few counts. This rearrangement joins TRBV10-2 to TRBJ2-7; 7 bases are a match to TRBD1. CDR3 size: 12 residues. The trim removed 6 bases at V and 3 bases at J, leaving 2 bases unmatched. From germline, CDR1 is WSHSY and CDR2 SAAADI. For the CDR3, the DNA is TGCGCCAGCAGGGGGGACAGCTACGAGCAGTACTTC. Its protein is CASRGDSYEQYF.

Only one count was recorded for this clone. The chain links TRBV7-8 to TRBJ2-7, with D perhaps matching TRBD1 (7 bases). V lost 1 base to trimming and J lost 4 bases, with 11 bases between them. Germline V gene data show CDR1 as SGHVS and CDR2 as FQNEAQ. The CDR3 covers 14 residues. CDR3 amino acids: CASSLVQGRYEQYF. The CDR3 bases are TGTGCCAGCAGCTTAGTACAGGGGAGGTACGAGCAGTACTTC.

The J gene is TRBJ1-2, the V gene TRBV4-1; a weak D match, TRBD1 (5 bases). V dropped 0 bases and J dropped 9 bases, with 8 bases sitting between them. There are 12 residues in the CDR3. Per germline, CDR1 MGHRA and CDR2 YSYEKL. CDR3 nucleotide sequence: TGCGCCAGCAGCCAAGATGGGGGGAGCTACACCTTC. It specifies CASSQDGGSYTF.

The V and J genes are TRBV5-1 and TRBJ1-3; D is unclear. Germline loops: CDR1 SGHRS, CDR2 YFSETQ. The germline V and J ends were trimmed by 0 bases and 0 bases, with 10 bases remaining between them. The CDR3 contains 16 residues. CDR3 nucleotide sequence: TGCGCCAGCAGCTTGGGCGCGGCAGGCTCTGGAAACACCATATATTTT. Its protein is CASSLGAAGSGNTIYF.

The chain joins TRBV4-3 to TRBJ2-7; 9 bases fit TRBD1. Germline loops: CDR1 LGHNA, CDR2 YSLEER. The trim removed 1 base at V and 3 bases at J, leaving 4 bases unmatched. The CDR3 length is 15 residues. CDR3 sequence: CASSQGRQGVYEQYF. CDR3 in DNA: TGCGCCAGCAGCCAAGGCAGACAGGGGGTCTACGAGCAGTACTTC.

The rearrangement uses TRBV4-3 and TRBJ1-1, with 10 positions matching TRBD1. Trimming cost V 3 bases and J 4 bases; bases outside gene matches: 11. The CDR3 covers 17 residues. CDR1 LGHNA and CDR2 YSLEER come from the germline V gene. The chain's CDR3 is CASSHRRDRGAGTEAFF. The CDR3, as DNA: TGCGCCAGCAGCCATCGCCGGGACAGGGGAGCGGGCACTGAAGCTTTCTTT.

The chain uses TRBV6-1 and TRBJ1-5; 9 bases align to TRBD1. The CDR3 loop spans 15 amino acids. Per germline, CDR1 MNHNS and CDR2 SASEGT. V was pared by 4 bases and J by 1 base, with 2 bases of the junction left unmatched. This CDR3 reads CASSGQGGSNQPQHF. The CDR3 bases are TGTGCCAGCAGTGGACAGGGGGGAAGCAATCAGCCCCAGCATTTT.

The V gene is TRBV9, the J gene TRBJ2-5; 11 bases are a match to TRBD2. The CDR3 runs to 15 residues. Germline-derived CDR1 and CDR2 are SGDLS and YYNGEE. The ends lost 5 bases at V and 1 base at J; junction bases unmatched: 4. CDR3 sequence reads: CASSGLAGIQETQYF. The CDR3 DNA is TGTGCCAGCAGTGGACTAGCGGGTATCCAAGAGACCCAGTACTTC. The full variable domain, with the rest looked up from reference TRBV9 and TRBJ2-5, is DSGVTQTPKHLITATGQRVTLRCSPRSGDLSVYWYQQSLDQGLQFLIQYYNGEERAKGNILERFSAQQFPDLHSELNLSSLELGDSALYFCASSGLAGIQETQYFGPGTRLLVL.

The genes are TRBV7-9 and TRBJ2-7; 8 bases line up with TRBD1. This CDR3 is built from 15 residues. Per germline, CDR1 SEHNR and CDR2 FQNEAQ (reference sequence). V was pared by 3 bases and J by 3 bases, with 7 bases of the junction left unmatched. DNA of the CDR3: TGTGCCAGCAGCTTTTCCGGGACAGGCAACTACGAGCAGTACTTC. Its translation: CASSFSGTGNYEQYF.

This clone has a handful of counts. The chain combines TRBV30 with TRBJ2-7; D unclear. This CDR3 is built from 15 residues. Trimming took off 0 bases at V and 1 base at J, with 13 bases between the two ends. Germline V gives CDR1 GTSNPN, CDR2 SVGIG (reference sequence). The CDR3, as DNA: TGTGCCTGGAGTGTGCGAGGCGTTTGGTCCTACGAGCAGTACTTC. It yields the protein CAWSVRGVWSYEQYF. Full variable domain (rest looked up from reference TRBV30 and TRBJ2-7): SQTIHQWPATLVQPVGSPLSLECTVEGTSNPNLYWYRQAAGRGLQLLFYSVGIGQISSEVPQNLSASRPQDRQFILSSKKLLLSDSGFYLCAWSVRGVWSYEQYFGPGTRLTVT.

V and J are TRBV5-8 and TRBJ2-5, with D unresolved. The germline V gene encodes CDR1 SGHTS and CDR2 YDEGEE. With 4 bases removed from V and 2 bases from J, the gap between germline ends came to 12 bases. The CDR3 covers 14 residues. CDR3 region: CASSPRAEQETQYF. CDR3 DNA sequence: TGTGCCAGCAGCCCCCGGGCAGAACAAGAGACCCAGTACTTC.

The chain couples TRBV5-1 to TRBJ2-7, with D hard to call. In germline, CDR1 is SGHRS, CDR2 YFSETQ. The CDR3 covers 13 residues. The V gene lost 4 bases and the J gene lost 6 bases, with 14 bases spanning the gap. The CDR3 here is CASSLPHLREQYF. CDR3 DNA: TGCGCCAGCAGCCTTCCGCACCTTCGCGAGCAGTACTTC.

In its sample, this clone was seen a few times. J is TRBJ2-7 and V is TRBV11-3, with D tentatively TRBD1 (6 bases). Germline values: CDR1 SGHNT, CDR2 YENEEA. V lost 3 bases and J lost 6, with 18 bases in between. The CDR3 contains 15 residues. For the CDR3, the DNA is TGTGCCAGCAGCTTCCTGGACAGCCCGCTCTTCGAGCAGTACTTC. Its protein is CASSFLDSPLFEQYF.

V usage is TRBV27 and J usage is TRBJ2-3; D call uncertain. Germline assignment: CDR1 MNHEY and CDR2 SMNVEV (reference sequence). Trimming took 3 bases from V and 1 from J, leaving 11 bases between them. The CDR3 totals 15 residues. The CDR3 loop is CASSFRPTGTDTQYF. CDR3 sequence (DNA): TGTGCCAGCAGTTTTCGTCCTACTGGCACAGATACGCAGTATTTT.